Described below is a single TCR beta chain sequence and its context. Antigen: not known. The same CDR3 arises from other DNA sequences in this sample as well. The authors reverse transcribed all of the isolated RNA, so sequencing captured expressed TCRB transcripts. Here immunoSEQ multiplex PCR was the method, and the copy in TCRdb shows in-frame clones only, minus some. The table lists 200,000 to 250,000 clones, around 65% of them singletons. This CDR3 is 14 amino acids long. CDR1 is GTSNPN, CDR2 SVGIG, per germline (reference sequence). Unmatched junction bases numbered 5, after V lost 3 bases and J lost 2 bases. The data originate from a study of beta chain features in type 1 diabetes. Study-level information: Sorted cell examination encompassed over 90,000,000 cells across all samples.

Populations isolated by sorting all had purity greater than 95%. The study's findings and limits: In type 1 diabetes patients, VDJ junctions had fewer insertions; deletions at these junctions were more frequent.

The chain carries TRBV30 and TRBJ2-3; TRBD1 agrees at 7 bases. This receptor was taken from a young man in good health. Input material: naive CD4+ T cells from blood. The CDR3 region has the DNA TGTGCCTGGAGCCGGGACAGCTACACAGATACGCAGTATTTT. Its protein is CAWSRDSYTDTQYF.